The rows below give T cell receptor beta chains drawn from one sample of a study of shared clonotypes between healthy human individuals. TCRdb keeps only in-frame clones here, not all; method: immunoSEQ multiplex PCR. The sample lists roughly 590,000 clones, about 95% occurring once. The sequenced material came from naive CD8+ T cells sorted from blood. All receptors come from a woman younger than 45 in good health. The CDR3 runs from the conserved cysteine through the conserved F or W. Each record gives: J gene, D gene, V gene, clone size, CDR3 protein, CDR3 DNA. A D gene is named only where the DNA matches it firmly. The size entry is marked missing in some rows and otherwise reads once, few, many or a size class.

j_call: TRBJ2-5; d_call: TRBD1; v_call: TRBV2; clone_size: -; cdr3_aa: CASSEGQGIVETQYF; cdr3_nt: TGTGCCAGCAGTGAAGGACAGGGCATTGTGGAGACCCAGTACTTC
j_call: TRBJ2-3; d_call: TRBD2; v_call: TRBV13; clone_size: -; cdr3_aa: CASSGGLAGGLTDTQYF; cdr3_nt: TGTGCCAGCAGCGGGGGACTAGCGGGAGGGTTAACAGATACGCAGTATTTT
j_call: TRBJ2-1; d_call: TRBD2; v_call: TRBV10-1; clone_size: -; cdr3_aa: CASSESGLAGGSHNEQFF; cdr3_nt: TGCGCCAGCAGTGAGTCGGGACTAGCGGGAGGAAGCCACAATGAGCAGTTCTTC
j_call: TRBJ2-5; d_call: -; v_call: TRBV4-2; clone_size: -; cdr3_aa: CASSQEFTYQETQYF; cdr3_nt: TGTGCCAGCAGCCAAGAATTCACGTACCAAGAGACCCAGTACTTC
j_call: TRBJ1-3; d_call: -; v_call: TRBV2; clone_size: -; cdr3_aa: CASSPRTYTDRRGNTIYF; cdr3_nt: TGTGCCAGCAGTCCCCGTACATACACCGACAGGCGAGGAAACACCATATATTTT
j_call: TRBJ1-2; d_call: TRBD1; v_call: TRBV5-8; clone_size: -; cdr3_aa: CASSRTNRGPYGYTF; cdr3_nt: TGTGCCAGCAGCCGAACTAACAGGGGGCCCTATGGCTACACCTTC
j_call: TRBJ1-2; d_call: -; v_call: TRBV7-6; clone_size: -; cdr3_aa: CASSLGAGIYGYTF; cdr3_nt: TGTGCCAGCAGCTTAGGAGCGGGGATCTATGGCTACACCTTC
j_call: TRBJ2-1; d_call: -; v_call: TRBV4-1; clone_size: -; cdr3_aa: CASSQDPAQPSYNEQFF; cdr3_nt: TGCGCCAGCAGCCAAGACCCAGCGCAACCCTCCTACAATGAGCAGTTCTTC
j_call: TRBJ1-4; d_call: -; v_call: TRBV7-9; clone_size: -; cdr3_aa: CASSLVIRAGEKLFF; cdr3_nt: TGTGCCAGCAGCTTAGTGATACGAGCTGGGGAAAAACTGTTTTTT
j_call: TRBJ2-7; d_call: TRBD2; v_call: TRBV10-1; clone_size: -; cdr3_aa: CASSFEREGLDEQYF; cdr3_nt: TGCGCCAGCTCGTTTGAGCGGGAGGGCCTCGACGAGCAGTACTTC
j_call: TRBJ2-7; d_call: -; v_call: TRBV25-1; clone_size: -; cdr3_aa: CASREGPDEQYF; cdr3_nt: TGTGCCAGCAGGGAGGGACCTGACGAGCAGTACTTC
j_call: TRBJ2-7; d_call: -; v_call: TRBV20-1; clone_size: -; cdr3_aa: CSARYVSEQYF; cdr3_nt: TGCAGTGCTAGATACGTATCCGAGCAGTACTTC
j_call: TRBJ2-7; d_call: TRBD1; v_call: TRBV27; clone_size: -; cdr3_aa: CASSLLGTGGYEQYF; cdr3_nt: TGTGCCAGCAGTTTATTAGGAACAGGGGGCTACGAGCAGTACTTC
j_call: TRBJ2-1; d_call: TRBD2; v_call: TRBV4-1; clone_size: -; cdr3_aa: CASSHLPGLAGVHEQFF; cdr3_nt: TGCGCCAGCAGCCACTTACCGGGACTAGCGGGAGTGCATGAGCAGTTCTTC
j_call: TRBJ1-1; d_call: -; v_call: TRBV2; clone_size: -; cdr3_aa: CASSIIRRDKEGRAFF; cdr3_nt: TGTGCCAGCAGTATCATTCGTAGGGACAAAGAGGGACGAGCTTTCTTT
j_call: TRBJ1-2; d_call: TRBD1; v_call: TRBV27; clone_size: -; cdr3_aa: CASSLTGTGGYTF; cdr3_nt: TGTGCCAGCAGTTTGACAGGGACGGGTGGCTACACCTTC
j_call: TRBJ2-1; d_call: TRBD2; v_call: TRBV28; clone_size: once; cdr3_aa: CASSLNGGRADNEQFF; cdr3_nt: TGTGCCAGCAGTTTAAACGGCGGGAGGGCCGACAATGAGCAGTTCTTC
j_call: TRBJ1-5; d_call: TRBD1; v_call: TRBV19; clone_size: -; cdr3_aa: CASSTAGGVYQPQHF; cdr3_nt: TGTGCCAGTAGTACGGCAGGGGGCGTTTATCAGCCCCAGCATTTT
j_call: TRBJ2-2; d_call: -; v_call: TRBV7-9; clone_size: -; cdr3_aa: CASSLWGSYDTGELFF; cdr3_nt: TGTGCCAGCAGCTTATGGGGGAGTTACGACACCGGGGAGCTGTTTTTT
j_call: TRBJ2-1; d_call: TRBD2; v_call: TRBV4-1; clone_size: once; cdr3_aa: CASSQVGGRNYNEQFF; cdr3_nt: TGCGCCAGCAGCCAAGTGGGAGGGAGAAATTACAATGAGCAGTTCTTC
j_call: TRBJ2-6; d_call: -; v_call: TRBV7-2; clone_size: -; cdr3_aa: CASSLIRVLSGANVLTF; cdr3_nt: TGTGCCAGCAGCTTAATAAGGGTCCTCTCTGGGGCCAACGTCCTGACTTTC
j_call: TRBJ2-7; d_call: -; v_call: TRBV7-6; clone_size: -; cdr3_aa: CASSLARGVYEQYF; cdr3_nt: TGTGCCAGCAGCTTAGCGAGGGGGGTCTACGAGCAGTACTTC
j_call: TRBJ1-1; d_call: -; v_call: TRBV15; clone_size: few; cdr3_aa: CATGISGTEAFF; cdr3_nt: TGTGCCACCGGAATTTCGGGCACTGAAGCTTTCTTT
j_call: TRBJ2-5; d_call: TRBD1; v_call: TRBV10-3; clone_size: once; cdr3_aa: CAIRDREETQYF; cdr3_nt: TGTGCCATCAGGGACAGGGAAGAGACCCAGTACTTC
j_call: TRBJ1-1; d_call: TRBD1; v_call: TRBV28; clone_size: -; cdr3_aa: CASRQTGVIEAFF; cdr3_nt: TGTGCCAGCAGACAGACAGGGGTAATTGAAGCTTTCTTT
j_call: TRBJ2-1; d_call: TRBD2; v_call: TRBV27; clone_size: -; cdr3_aa: CASSHGTSGSNEQFF; cdr3_nt: TGTGCCAGCAGCCATGGGACTAGCGGGAGTAATGAGCAGTTCTTC
j_call: TRBJ1-1; d_call: -; v_call: TRBV19; clone_size: -; cdr3_aa: CASSMYTEAFF; cdr3_nt: TGTGCCAGTAGTATGTACACTGAAGCTTTCTTT
j_call: TRBJ1-2; d_call: TRBD1; v_call: TRBV13; clone_size: -; cdr3_aa: CASNAGGDNYGYTF; cdr3_nt: TGTGCCAGCAACGCAGGGGGGGACAACTATGGCTACACCTTC
j_call: TRBJ2-5; d_call: TRBD1; v_call: TRBV28; clone_size: -; cdr3_aa: CASSLSQGERKTQYF; cdr3_nt: TGTGCCAGCAGTTTATCACAGGGGGAGAGGAAGACCCAGTACTTC
j_call: TRBJ2-1; d_call: -; v_call: TRBV10-3; clone_size: once; cdr3_aa: CAIKVPYGEQFF; cdr3_nt: TGTGCCATCAAAGTCCCATACGGAGAGCAGTTCTTC
j_call: TRBJ1-2; d_call: TRBD1; v_call: TRBV5-6; clone_size: -; cdr3_aa: CASRRNTGTVYGYTF; cdr3_nt: TGTGCCAGCAGACGAAATACCGGGACAGTTTATGGCTACACCTTC
j_call: TRBJ2-7; d_call: -; v_call: TRBV2; clone_size: once; cdr3_aa: CASSDDYSHLTYEQYF; cdr3_nt: TGTGCCAGCAGTGACGATTACAGCCACCTGACCTACGAGCAGTACTTC
j_call: TRBJ1-2; d_call: -; v_call: TRBV9; clone_size: -; cdr3_aa: CASSGSAGYYTF; cdr3_nt: TGTGCCAGCAGCGGATCCGCAGGGTACTACACCTTC
j_call: TRBJ2-1; d_call: -; v_call: TRBV10-3; clone_size: -; cdr3_aa: CAISEPDNPEGNEQFF; cdr3_nt: TGTGCCATCAGTGAGCCGGACAACCCGGAGGGCAATGAGCAGTTCTTC
j_call: TRBJ1-2; d_call: -; v_call: TRBV4-2; clone_size: -; cdr3_aa: CASSQDFRPQAGYTF; cdr3_nt: TGTGCCAGCAGCCAAGATTTCAGGCCCCAAGCCGGCTACACCTTC
j_call: TRBJ1-5; d_call: -; v_call: TRBV5-6; clone_size: -; cdr3_aa: CASSGGGRLNQPQHF; cdr3_nt: TGTGCCAGCAGCGGAGGAGGGCGGCTGAATCAGCCCCAGCATTTT
j_call: TRBJ1-5; d_call: -; v_call: TRBV6-4; clone_size: -; cdr3_aa: CASSDSRIGGPRALNSNQPQHF; cdr3_nt: TGTGCCAGCAGTGACTCTCGAATAGGGGGGCCAAGGGCTTTAAATAGCAATCAGCCCCAGCATTTT
j_call: TRBJ2-3; d_call: -; v_call: TRBV4-1; clone_size: -; cdr3_aa: CASSQEWQGDDTQYF; cdr3_nt: TGCGCCAGCAGCCAAGAGTGGCAGGGTGACGATACGCAGTATTTT
j_call: TRBJ2-3; d_call: -; v_call: TRBV9; clone_size: once; cdr3_aa: CASSPLAGGPF; cdr3_nt: TGTGCCAGCAGTCCTCTCGCCGGGGGACCGTTT
j_call: TRBJ2-7; d_call: -; v_call: TRBV30; clone_size: -; cdr3_aa: CAWSVSWNEQYF; cdr3_nt: TGTGCCTGGAGTGTATCGTGGAACGAGCAGTACTTC
j_call: TRBJ2-7; d_call: TRBD1; v_call: TRBV5-1; clone_size: once; cdr3_aa: CASSPPRTGDDEQYF; cdr3_nt: TGCGCCAGCAGCCCGCCTAGGACAGGGGACGACGAGCAGTACTTC
j_call: TRBJ2-7; d_call: -; v_call: TRBV23-1; clone_size: -; cdr3_aa: CASSHTGRVSYEQYF; cdr3_nt: TGCGCCAGCAGTCATACAGGACGAGTCTCCTACGAGCAGTACTTC
j_call: TRBJ2-2; d_call: -; v_call: TRBV7-9; clone_size: -; cdr3_aa: CASSFLTHPTGELFF; cdr3_nt: TGTGCCAGCAGCTTTCTGACTCATCCCACCGGGGAGCTGTTTTTT
j_call: TRBJ2-7; d_call: -; v_call: TRBV27; clone_size: -; cdr3_aa: CASSLRTSHEQYF; cdr3_nt: TGTGCCAGCAGTCTGAGGACGTCCCACGAGCAGTACTTC
j_call: TRBJ2-7; d_call: TRBD2; v_call: TRBV7-9; clone_size: -; cdr3_aa: CASRGAGAPLEQYF; cdr3_nt: TGTGCCAGCAGGGGAGCGGGAGCCCCCCTAGAGCAGTACTTC
j_call: TRBJ2-7; d_call: -; v_call: TRBV6-5; clone_size: -; cdr3_aa: CASSYDARGYEQYF; cdr3_nt: TGTGCCAGCAGTTACGATGCCCGGGGGTACGAGCAGTACTTC
j_call: TRBJ1-2; d_call: -; v_call: TRBV29-1; clone_size: -; cdr3_aa: CSVAVYYGYTF; cdr3_nt: TGCAGCGTTGCCGTGTACTATGGCTACACCTTC
j_call: TRBJ1-1; d_call: TRBD1; v_call: TRBV6-1; clone_size: -; cdr3_aa: CASGWTGEAFF; cdr3_nt: TGTGCCAGCGGGTGGACAGGGGAAGCTTTCTTT
j_call: TRBJ2-7; d_call: TRBD2; v_call: TRBV6-1; clone_size: -; cdr3_aa: CASSELAVASYEQYF; cdr3_nt: TGTGCCAGCAGTGAACTAGCGGTAGCCTCCTACGAGCAGTACTTC
j_call: TRBJ2-1; d_call: -; v_call: TRBV29-1; clone_size: -; cdr3_aa: CSVTPRASNEQFF; cdr3_nt: TGCAGCGTTACGCCCCGGGCCTCTAATGAGCAGTTCTTC
j_call: TRBJ2-1; d_call: TRBD2; v_call: TRBV13; clone_size: once; cdr3_aa: CASQGLEDNEQFF; cdr3_nt: TGTGCCAGCCAGGGACTAGAGGACAATGAGCAGTTCTTC
j_call: TRBJ1-1; d_call: -; v_call: TRBV13; clone_size: once; cdr3_aa: CASRDWGSAPPHTEAFF; cdr3_nt: TGTGCCAGCAGAGACTGGGGGTCGGCTCCCCCTCACACTGAAGCTTTCTTT
j_call: TRBJ1-2; d_call: -; v_call: TRBV27; clone_size: -; cdr3_aa: CASSPGRGYGYTF; cdr3_nt: TGTGCCAGCTCGCCGGGCCGGGGCTATGGCTACACCTTC